The next 6 T cell receptor beta chains were all read from a single sample in a study of blood T cells in healthy people across ages. A second PCR of 7 to 11 cycles used a sample-barcoded 5' primer and a J-beta primer mix. TCRdb re-called the 5' RACE reads with MiXCR, one entry per CDR3 protein. The sample contains some 900,000 distinct CDR3 sequences, more than 25% of which appear only once. Source material: blood. Every receptor here comes from a woman of 80 years or more in good health.

J is TRBJ2-5 and V is TRBV29-1; no definite D call. The germline V and J ends were trimmed by 7 bases and 11 bases, with 20 bases remaining between them. Germline lookup yields CDR1 SQVTM and CDR2 ANQGSEA. The CDR3 runs to 12 residues. The CDR3 sequence: CSAASYYKEQYF. The CDR3 DNA reads as TGCAGCGCCGCCTCTTACTATAAGGAGCAGTACTTC.

This clonotype was picked up many times. The CDR3 DNA is TGTGCCAGCAGTCCTCGGGGTAGCGGGGGACTCACAGATACGCAGTATTTT. It specifies CASSPRGSGGLTDTQYF. This rearrangement joins TRBV6-2 or TRBV6-3 to TRBJ2-3; 9 nucleotides align to TRBD2. V lost 5 bases and J lost 2; bases outside the gene matches: 11. CDR1 is MNHEY and CDR2 is SVGEGT in the germline V gene. This CDR3 spans 17 amino acids.

This clonotype was recorded many times. The V gene is TRBV7-9, the J gene TRBJ2-5, with unresolved D. Per the germline V gene, CDR1 is SEHNR and CDR2 is FQNEAQ (reference sequence). The V gene lost 3 bases and the J gene lost 5 bases, with 10 bases spanning the gap. This CDR3 is 13 amino acids long. DNA for the CDR3: TGTGCCAGCAGCTTCCACCTCCGGGAGACCCAGTACTTC. This sequence encodes CASSFHLRETQYF.

At least ten counts were recorded for this clonotype. The chain recombines TRBV9 with TRBJ1-1; D call uncertain. Per germline, CDR1 SGDLS and CDR2 YYNGEE. This CDR3 comprises 14 residues. Trimming took 0 bases from V and 1 from J, leaving 7 bases between them. CDR3 bases: TGTGCCAGCAGCGTAGGGGCCCAGAACACTGAAGCTTTCTTT. Protein sequence: CASSVGAQNTEAFF.

The chain combines TRBV18 with TRBJ1-5; D uncertain. Deletions cut 6 bases from V and 3 bases from J, with 15 bases between. This CDR3 comprises 15 residues. Germline V gene sequence: CDR1 KGHSH, CDR2 LQKENI. The CDR3 spells CASSPGFGNNQPQHF. The DNA of the CDR3 is TGTGCCAGCTCCCCGGGCTTCGGGAACAATCAGCCCCAGCATTTT.

This clonotype was seen more than once but under ten times. The chain recombines TRBV18 with TRBJ2-3, with a tentative D call TRBD2 (6 bases). In germline, CDR1 is KGHSH, CDR2 LQKENI. The CDR3 contains 15 residues. V lost 3 bases and J 0 bases, leaving 10 bases between the germline ends. CDR3 amino acids: CASSPWGESTDTQYF. CDR3 sequence (DNA): TGTGCCAGCTCACCCTGGGGGGAAAGCACAGATACGCAGTATTTT. Looking up the rest from reference TRBV18 and TRBJ2-3 gives the full variable domain: NAGVMQNPRHLVRRRGQEARLRCSPMKGHSHVYWYRQLPEEGLKFMVYLQKENIIDESGMPKERFSAEFPKEGPSILRIQQVVRGDSAAYFCASSPWGESTDTQYFGPGTRLTVL.